These T cell receptor beta chains were read from a single sample in a study of CD8 T cells in Susac syndrome. MiXCR, run by TCRdb on the immunoSEQ multiplex PCR reads, gives a single entry per CDR3 protein. This table holds about 150,000 distinct CDR3 sequences, roughly 95% found once. The sample consisted of CD8+ T cells from PBMCs. The receptors originated from a human donor with multiple sclerosis. The CDR3 runs from the conserved cysteine through the conserved F or W. Fields, in order: J gene, V gene, CDR3 length, clone size, D gene, CDR3 protein, CDR3 DNA. D genes are given only for firm matches. A row's size may be missing; if present it is once, few, many or a size class.

J gene: TRBJ2-3
V gene: TRBV29-1
CDR3 length: 14
clone size: -
D gene: -
CDR3 protein: CSSLPPDSTDTQYF
CDR3 DNA: TGCAGCTCCCTACCCCCAGATAGCACAGATACGCAGTATTTT

J gene: TRBJ2-4
V gene: TRBV29-1
CDR3 length: 18
clone size: -
D gene: -
CDR3 protein: CSVESPPVPGLGFGIQYF
CDR3 DNA: TGCAGCGTTGAATCCCCCCCCGTCCCGGGACTCGGGTTCGGGATTCAGTACTTC

J gene: TRBJ2-7
V gene: TRBV9
CDR3 length: 13
clone size: -
D gene: -
CDR3 protein: CASSPRLGDEQYF
CDR3 DNA: TGTGCCAGCAGCCCCAGACTCGGGGACGAGCAGTACTTC

J gene: TRBJ2-7
V gene: TRBV3-1
CDR3 length: 13
clone size: -
D gene: -
CDR3 protein: CASSQVNSYEQYF
CDR3 DNA: TGTGCCAGCAGCCAAGTTAATAGTTACGAGCAGTACTTC

J gene: TRBJ1-1
V gene: TRBV29-1
CDR3 length: 14
clone size: -
D gene: -
CDR3 protein: CSGEEGNQNTEAFF
CDR3 DNA: TGCAGCGGTGAAGAGGGCAATCAGAACACTGAAGCTTTCTTT

J gene: TRBJ2-5
V gene: TRBV21-1
CDR3 length: 16
clone size: -
D gene: -
CDR3 protein: CASSNGVAGSQETQYF
CDR3 DNA: TGTGCCAGCAGCAATGGAGTAGCGGGGAGTCAAGAGACCCAGTACTTC

J gene: TRBJ1-1
V gene: TRBV19
CDR3 length: 13
clone size: once
D gene: -
CDR3 protein: CASSIGMNTEAFF
CDR3 DNA: TGTGCCAGTAGTATAGGAATGAACACTGAAGCTTTCTTT

J gene: TRBJ1-5
V gene: TRBV30
CDR3 length: 15
clone size: few
D gene: -
CDR3 protein: CAWSVHGPLNQPQHF
CDR3 DNA: TGTGCCTGGAGTGTACACGGTCCTTTGAATCAGCCCCAGCATTTT

J gene: TRBJ1-2
V gene: TRBV20-1
CDR3 length: 14
clone size: -
D gene: TRBD1
CDR3 protein: CSARTDRDNYGYTF
CDR3 DNA: TGCAGTGCTAGAACGGACAGGGATAACTATGGCTACACCTTC

J gene: TRBJ2-5
V gene: TRBV12-3/TRBV12-4
CDR3 length: 12
clone size: once
D gene: -
CDR3 protein: CASTTPGETQYF
CDR3 DNA: TGTGCCAGCACCACGCCGGGAGAGACCCAGTACTTC

J gene: TRBJ2-1
V gene: TRBV5-1
CDR3 length: 16
clone size: once
D gene: TRBD2
CDR3 protein: CASSLVAGGPYNEQFF
CDR3 DNA: TGCGCCAGCAGCTTGGTAGCGGGGGGGCCCTACAATGAGCAGTTCTTC

J gene: TRBJ2-3
V gene: TRBV12-3/TRBV12-4
CDR3 length: 14
clone size: -
D gene: -
CDR3 protein: CASSLPGWTDTQYF
CDR3 DNA: TGTGCCAGCAGTTTACCCGGATGGACAGATACGCAGTATTTT

J gene: TRBJ2-3
V gene: TRBV27
CDR3 length: 13
clone size: -
D gene: -
CDR3 protein: CASSYQSTDTQYF
CDR3 DNA: TGTGCCAGCAGTTACCAGAGCACAGATACGCAGTATTTT

J gene: TRBJ2-1
V gene: TRBV3-1
CDR3 length: 16
clone size: -
D gene: -
CDR3 protein: CASSHQEGPPYNEQFF
CDR3 DNA: TGTGCCAGCAGCCACCAAGAGGGGCCCCCCTACAATGAGCAGTTCTTC

J gene: TRBJ1-2
V gene: TRBV6-2/TRBV6-3
CDR3 length: 13
clone size: -
D gene: -
CDR3 protein: CASSSTGHYGYTF
CDR3 DNA: TGTGCCAGCAGCTCTACAGGGCACTATGGCTACACCTTC

J gene: TRBJ1-1
V gene: TRBV20-1
CDR3 length: 12
clone size: -
D gene: -
CDR3 protein: CSARLGRTEAFF
CDR3 DNA: TGCAGTGCTAGACTGGGTAGGACTGAAGCTTTCTTT